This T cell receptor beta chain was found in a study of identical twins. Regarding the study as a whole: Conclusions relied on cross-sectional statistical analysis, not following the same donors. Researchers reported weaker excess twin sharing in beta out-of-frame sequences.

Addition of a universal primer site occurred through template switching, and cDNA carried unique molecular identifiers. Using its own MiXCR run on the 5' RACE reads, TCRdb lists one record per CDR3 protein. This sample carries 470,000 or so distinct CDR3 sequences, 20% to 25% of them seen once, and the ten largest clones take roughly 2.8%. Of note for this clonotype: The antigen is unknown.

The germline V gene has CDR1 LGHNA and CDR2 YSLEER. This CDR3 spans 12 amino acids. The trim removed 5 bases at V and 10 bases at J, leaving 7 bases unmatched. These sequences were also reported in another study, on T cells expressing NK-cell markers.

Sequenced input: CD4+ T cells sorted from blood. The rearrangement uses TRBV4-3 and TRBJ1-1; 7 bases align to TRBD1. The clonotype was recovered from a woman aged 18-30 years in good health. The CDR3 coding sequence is TGCGCCAGCAGCGCAGGGGGGGAGTCAGCTTTCTTT. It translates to CASSAGGESAFF.